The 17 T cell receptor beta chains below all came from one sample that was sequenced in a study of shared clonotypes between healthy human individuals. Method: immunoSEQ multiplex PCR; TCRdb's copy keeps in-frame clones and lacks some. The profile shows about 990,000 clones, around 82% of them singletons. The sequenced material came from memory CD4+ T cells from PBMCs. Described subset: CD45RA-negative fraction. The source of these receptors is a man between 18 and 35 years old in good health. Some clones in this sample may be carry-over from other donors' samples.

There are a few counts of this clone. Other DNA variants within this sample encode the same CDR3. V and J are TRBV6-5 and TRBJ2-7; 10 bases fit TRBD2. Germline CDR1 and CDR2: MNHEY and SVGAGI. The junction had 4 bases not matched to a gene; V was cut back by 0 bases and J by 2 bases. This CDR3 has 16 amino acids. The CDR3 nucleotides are TGTGCCAGCAGTTACTCAAGGCTAGCGGGAGCCTACGAGCAGTACTTC. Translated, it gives CASSYSRLAGAYEQYF.

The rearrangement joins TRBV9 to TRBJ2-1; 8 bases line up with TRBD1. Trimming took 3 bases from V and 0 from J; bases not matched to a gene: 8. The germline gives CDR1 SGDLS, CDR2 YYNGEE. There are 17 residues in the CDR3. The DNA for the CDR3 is TGTGCCAGCAGCGAGAGTAGGACAGGGAGCTCCTACAATGAGCAGTTCTTC. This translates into CASSESRTGSSYNEQFF.

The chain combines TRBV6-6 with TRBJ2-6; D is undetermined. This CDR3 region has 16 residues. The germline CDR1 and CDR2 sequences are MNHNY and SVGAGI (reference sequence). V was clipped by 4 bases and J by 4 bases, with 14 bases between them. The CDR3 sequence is CASSSLVNTGANVLTF. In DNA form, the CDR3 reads TGTGCCAGCAGTTCCCTCGTGAATACCGGGGCCAACGTCCTGACTTTC.

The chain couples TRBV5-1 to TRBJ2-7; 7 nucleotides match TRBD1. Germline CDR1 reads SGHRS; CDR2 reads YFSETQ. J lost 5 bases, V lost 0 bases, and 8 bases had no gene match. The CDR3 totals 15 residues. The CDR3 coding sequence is TGCGCCAGCAGCTTGGGGGCCACAGGGGCGCACGAGCAGTACTTC. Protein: CASSLGATGAHEQYF. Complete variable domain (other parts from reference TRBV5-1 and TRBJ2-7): KAGVTQTPRYLIKTRGQQVTLSCSPISGHRSVSWYQQTPGQGLQFLFEYFSETQRNKGNFPGRFSGRQFSNSRSEMNVSTLELGDSALYLCASSLGATGAHEQYFGPGTRLTVT.

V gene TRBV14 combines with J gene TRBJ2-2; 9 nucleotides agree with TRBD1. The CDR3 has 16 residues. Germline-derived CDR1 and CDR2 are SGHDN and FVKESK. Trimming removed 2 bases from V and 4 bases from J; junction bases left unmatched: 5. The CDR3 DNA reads TGTGCCAGCAGCCAACCGGGACAGGGATCCACCGGGGAGCTGTTTTTT. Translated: CASSQPGQGSTGELFF.

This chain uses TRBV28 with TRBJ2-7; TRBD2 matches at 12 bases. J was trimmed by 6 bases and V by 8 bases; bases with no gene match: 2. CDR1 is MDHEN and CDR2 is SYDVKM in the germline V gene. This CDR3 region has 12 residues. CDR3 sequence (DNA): TGTGCCAGCCGACTAGCGGGAGTCGAGCAGTACTTC. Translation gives CASRLAGVEQYF. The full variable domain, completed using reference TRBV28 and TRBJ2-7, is DVKVTQSSRYLVKRTGEKVFLECVQDMDHENMFWYRQDPGLGLRLIYFSYDVKMKEKGDIPEGYSVSREKKERFSLILESASTNQTSMYLCASRLAGVEQYFGPGTRLTVT.

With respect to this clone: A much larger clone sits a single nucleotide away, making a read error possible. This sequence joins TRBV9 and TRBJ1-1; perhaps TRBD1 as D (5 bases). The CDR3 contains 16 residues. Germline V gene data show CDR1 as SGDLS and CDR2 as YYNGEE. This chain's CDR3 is CASSVGGSRQNTGAFF. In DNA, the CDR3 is TGTGCCAGCAGCGTAGGGGGCAGCCGACAGAACACTGGAGCTTTCTTT. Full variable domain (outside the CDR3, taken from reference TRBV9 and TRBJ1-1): DSGVTQTPKHLITATGQRVTLRCSPRSGDLSVYWYQQSLDQGLQFLIQYYNGEERAKGNILERFSAQQFPDLHSELNLSSLELGDSALYFCASSVGGSRQNTGAFFGQGTRLTVV.

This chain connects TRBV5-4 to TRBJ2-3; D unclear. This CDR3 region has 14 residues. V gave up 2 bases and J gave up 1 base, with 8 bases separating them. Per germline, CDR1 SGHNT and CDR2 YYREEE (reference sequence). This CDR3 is CASSFSGGTDTQYF. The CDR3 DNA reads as TGTGCCAGCAGCTTCTCCGGTGGCACAGATACGCAGTATTTT.

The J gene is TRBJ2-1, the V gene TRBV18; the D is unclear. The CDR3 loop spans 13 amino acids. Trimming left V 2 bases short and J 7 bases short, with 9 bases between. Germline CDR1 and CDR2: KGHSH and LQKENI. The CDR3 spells CASSPTELNEQFF. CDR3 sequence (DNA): TGTGCCAGCTCACCAACAGAGTTAAATGAGCAGTTCTTC.

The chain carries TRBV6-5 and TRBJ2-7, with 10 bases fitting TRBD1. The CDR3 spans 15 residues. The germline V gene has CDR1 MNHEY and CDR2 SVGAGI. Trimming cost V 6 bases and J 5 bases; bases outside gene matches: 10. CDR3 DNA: TGTGCCAGCAGCTCCCGCGGGACAGGGGCTCACGAGCAGTACTTC. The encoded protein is CASSSRGTGAHEQYF.

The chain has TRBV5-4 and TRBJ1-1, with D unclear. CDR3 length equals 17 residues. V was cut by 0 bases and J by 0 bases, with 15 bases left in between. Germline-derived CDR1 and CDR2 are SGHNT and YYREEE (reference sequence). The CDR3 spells CASSLGGPSRMNTEAFF. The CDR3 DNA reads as TGTGCCAGCAGCTTGGGAGGGCCTTCCCGAATGAACACTGAAGCTTTCTTT.

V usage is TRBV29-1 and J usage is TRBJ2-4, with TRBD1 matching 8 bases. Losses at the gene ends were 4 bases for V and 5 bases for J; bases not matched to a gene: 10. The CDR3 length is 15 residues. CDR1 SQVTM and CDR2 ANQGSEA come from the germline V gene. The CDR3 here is CSVGLDRGVQNIQYF. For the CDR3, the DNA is TGCAGCGTTGGGTTAGACAGGGGAGTCCAAAACATTCAGTACTTC.

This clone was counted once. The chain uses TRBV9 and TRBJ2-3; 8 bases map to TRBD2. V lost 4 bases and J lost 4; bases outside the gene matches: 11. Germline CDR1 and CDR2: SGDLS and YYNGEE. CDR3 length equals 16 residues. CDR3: CASSTHPGLEADTQYF. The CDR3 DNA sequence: TGTGCCAGCAGCACTCACCCGGGACTAGAGGCAGATACGCAGTATTTT.

The CDR3 here is CASSEMASTDTQYF. In DNA, the CDR3 is TGTGCCAGCAGTGAAATGGCGAGCACAGATACGCAGTATTTT. V gene TRBV6-1 combines with J gene TRBJ2-3; no clear D. The germline CDR1 and CDR2 sequences are MNHNS and SASEGT. V gave up 2 bases and J gave up 0 bases, with 6 bases separating them. There are 14 residues in the CDR3.

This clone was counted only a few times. The CDR3 region has the DNA TGTGCCAGCAGTTTACAGAGCACTGAAGCTTTCTTT. Protein sequence: CASSLQSTEAFF. This rearrangement joins TRBV28 to TRBJ1-1; no firm D call. V lost 2 bases and J lost 4, with 5 bases in between. From germline, CDR1 is MDHEN and CDR2 SYDVKM. The CDR3 sequence is 12 residues long.

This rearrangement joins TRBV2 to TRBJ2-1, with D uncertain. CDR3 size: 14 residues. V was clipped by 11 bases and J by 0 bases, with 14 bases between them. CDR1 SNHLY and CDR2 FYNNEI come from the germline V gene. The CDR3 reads CASKLLSSYNEQFF. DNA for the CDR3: TGTGCCTCCAAACTACTGAGCTCCTACAATGAGCAGTTCTTC.

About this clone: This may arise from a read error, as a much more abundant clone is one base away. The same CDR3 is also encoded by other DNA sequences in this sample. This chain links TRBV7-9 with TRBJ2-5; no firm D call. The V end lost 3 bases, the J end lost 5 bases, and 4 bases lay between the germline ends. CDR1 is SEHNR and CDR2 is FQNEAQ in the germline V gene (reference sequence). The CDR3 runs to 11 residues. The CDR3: CASSFGETQYF. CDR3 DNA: TGTGCCAGCAGCTTTGGCGAGACCCAGTACTTC.